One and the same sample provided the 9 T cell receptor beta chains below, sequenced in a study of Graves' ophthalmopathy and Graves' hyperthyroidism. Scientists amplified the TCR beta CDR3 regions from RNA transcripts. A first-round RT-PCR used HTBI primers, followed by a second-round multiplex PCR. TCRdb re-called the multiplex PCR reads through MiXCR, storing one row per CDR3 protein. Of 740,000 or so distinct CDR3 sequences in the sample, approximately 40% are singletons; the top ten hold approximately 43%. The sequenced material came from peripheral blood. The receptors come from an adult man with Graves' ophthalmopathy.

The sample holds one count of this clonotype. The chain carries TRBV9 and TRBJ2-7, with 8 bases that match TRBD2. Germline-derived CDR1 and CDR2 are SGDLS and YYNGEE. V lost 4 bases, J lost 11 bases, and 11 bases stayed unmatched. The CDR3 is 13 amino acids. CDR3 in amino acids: CASSQDPAGEKYF. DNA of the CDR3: TGTGCCAGCAGCCAAGACCCAGCGGGAGAAAAGTACTTC.

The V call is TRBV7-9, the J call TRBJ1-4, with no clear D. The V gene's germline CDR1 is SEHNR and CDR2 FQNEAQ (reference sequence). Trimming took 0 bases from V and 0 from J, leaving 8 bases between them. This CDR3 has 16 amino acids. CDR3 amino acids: CASSLASGTTNEKLFF. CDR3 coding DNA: TGTGCCAGCAGCTTAGCGTCCGGGACAACTAATGAAAAACTGTTTTTT.

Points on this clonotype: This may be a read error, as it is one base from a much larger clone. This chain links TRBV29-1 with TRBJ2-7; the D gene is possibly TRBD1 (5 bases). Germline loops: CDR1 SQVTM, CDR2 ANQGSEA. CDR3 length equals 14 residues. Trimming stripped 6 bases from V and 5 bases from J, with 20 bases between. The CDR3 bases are TGCAGCGTCGGTGATTTTTTACAGGCCGACGAGCAGTACTTC. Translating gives CSVGDFLQADEQYF.

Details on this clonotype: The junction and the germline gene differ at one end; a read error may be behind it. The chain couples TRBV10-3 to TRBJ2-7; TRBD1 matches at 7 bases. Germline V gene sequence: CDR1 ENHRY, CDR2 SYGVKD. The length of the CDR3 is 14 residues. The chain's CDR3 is CASSSTQGTYEQYF. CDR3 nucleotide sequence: TGTGCCAGCAGTTCCACACAGGGGACCTACGAGCAGTACTTC.

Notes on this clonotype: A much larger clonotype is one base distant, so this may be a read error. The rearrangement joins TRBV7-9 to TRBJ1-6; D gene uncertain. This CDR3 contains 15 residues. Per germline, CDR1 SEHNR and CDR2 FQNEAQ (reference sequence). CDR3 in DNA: TGTGCCAGCGGCTTAGAAAGCTCCTATAATTCACCCCTCCACTTT. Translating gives CASGLESSYNSPLHF.

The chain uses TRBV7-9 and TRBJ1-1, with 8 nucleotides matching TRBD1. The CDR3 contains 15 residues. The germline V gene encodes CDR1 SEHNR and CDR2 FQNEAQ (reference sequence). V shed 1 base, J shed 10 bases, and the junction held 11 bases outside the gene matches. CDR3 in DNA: TGTGCCAGCAGCTTAGATCAGGTGCTAACAGGGGGAGCTTTCTTT. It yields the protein CASSLDQVLTGGAFF.

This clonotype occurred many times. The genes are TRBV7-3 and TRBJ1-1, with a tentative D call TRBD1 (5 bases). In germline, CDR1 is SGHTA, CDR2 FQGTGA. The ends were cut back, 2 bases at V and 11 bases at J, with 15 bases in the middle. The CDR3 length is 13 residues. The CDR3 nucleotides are TGTGCCAGCAGCTTAGCGTGGGAGGGGAGGGCTTTCTTT. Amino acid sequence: CASSLAWEGRAFF.

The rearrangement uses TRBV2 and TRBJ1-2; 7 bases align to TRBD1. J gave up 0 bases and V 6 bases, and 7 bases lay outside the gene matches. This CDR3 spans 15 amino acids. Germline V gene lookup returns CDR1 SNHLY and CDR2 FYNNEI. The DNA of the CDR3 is TGTGCCAGCAGAGATGGAGGGGGCACTAACTATGGCTACACCTTC. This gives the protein CASRDGGGTNYGYTF.

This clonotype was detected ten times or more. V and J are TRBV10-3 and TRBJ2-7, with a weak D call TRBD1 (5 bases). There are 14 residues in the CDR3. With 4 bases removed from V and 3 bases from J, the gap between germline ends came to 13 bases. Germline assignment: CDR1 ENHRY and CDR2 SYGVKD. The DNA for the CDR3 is TGTGCCATCAGTGTGGCCGGACAAGGCTACGAGCAGTACTTC. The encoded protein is CAISVAGQGYEQYF.